The source of this T cell receptor beta chain is a study of CD8+ T cells in alopecia areata. Broader study findings: In lesional scalp, particularly from alopecia totalis/universalis, clonality was higher than in normal scalp. Sharing of TCR sequences between patients (possibly for HLA-related reasons) was less clear than in mice. In scalp samples, resident alphabeta T cells of normal skin are also sequenced.

A note on this clone: Its specificity is not known.

Extracted RNA was reverse transcribed, and the resulting cDNA served as sequencing template. Some clones are missing from TCRdb's copy, which holds only in-frame ones; the method was immunoSEQ multiplex PCR. Of about 200,000 clones in the sample, about 56% were seen once. The authors sorted CD4+ and CD8+ T cells from PBMCs. Sequencing used CD8+ T cells sorted from blood. The sequence was collected from a human donor in good health.

The CDR3 is CASSPHTSSYNSPLHF. DNA of the CDR3: TGTGCCAGCAGTCCTCATACGAGCTCCTATAATTCACCCCTCCACTTT. The V call is TRBV27, the J call TRBJ1-6; D gene unclear. The CDR3 extends over 16 amino acids. Between the trimmed V and J ends, which lost 5 bases and 0 bases, there was a span of 11 bases. Germline CDR1 is MNHEY and CDR2 is SMNVEV (reference sequence).